The source of this T cell receptor beta chain is a study of T-cell memory formation after mild COVID-19 (dated by TCRdb to 2020 to 2022). Describing the broader study: TCR sequence clusters from the two donors were found to be largely donor specific. T-cell clones expanding and contracting after mild COVID-19 in two donors were tracked by longitudinal TCRalpha and TCRbeta repertoire sequencing. Two young, previously healthy adult volunteers, one female and one male, were included in the cohort.

PBMCs were isolated by Ficoll-Paque density gradient centrifugation. Overall study outcomes, separate from this receptor: Some responding clones were found in pre-infection memory, which suggests that pre-existing cross-reactive memory T cells took part in the SARS-CoV-2 response. Clones that contracted from day 15 to 85 showed balanced CD4/CD8 phenotypes, whereas a second wave of clones that expanded from day 15 to 37 leaned towards CD4+. The study included only a couple of mild cases, and larger cohorts that include severe cases with pre-infection samples were judged to be necessary. Whether the second-wave clones peaking on day 37 were SARS-CoV-2 specific was not confirmed. Contracting CD4+ clones were found mainly in CM and EM memory subsets, while CD8+ clones were enriched in EMRA.

The CDR3 contains 16 residues, cysteine and phenylalanine counted. The DNA shown is the 48-base CDR3, in frame from base 1. Based on the germline V gene (reference sequence), the CDR1 and CDR2 sequences are MNHEY and SMNVEV. Germline trimming: 6 bases from V, 1 base from J; junction bases outside gene matches: 5. The run used an Illumina NovaSeq 6000. TCRalpha and TCRbeta cDNA libraries were constructed by 5'RACE with constant-segment primers, with sample barcodes and unique molecular identifiers being introduced. RNA was extracted from every sample with Trizol reagent. The libraries were amplified in two PCR steps, and the second step added a second sample barcode and Illumina TruSeq adapters. Sequencing of the libraries was done on an Illumina NovaSeq, producing 2 x 150 bp paired-end reads. In the authors' own workflow: Reads were demultiplexed and collapsed into UMI-guided consensus sequences with migec v1.2.7. Using mixcr v2.1.11, the UMI consensuses were aligned to TRA and TRB V and J templates and assembled into clonotypes. Clonotypes were classified as expanded or contracted when called significant by both edgeR and NoisET, with noise models trained on biological replicates. edgeR calls used a false discovery rate-adjusted p below 0.01 and a log2 fold-change threshold of 1. As an exploratory analysis of dynamics, PCA with hierarchical clustering was applied to max-normalized trajectories of the 1000 most abundant clonotypes. The CD4 or CD8 phenotype of responding clones was assigned using the separately sequenced CD4+ and CD8+ repertoires. TCRdb ran its own pipeline on the public reads, namely fastp trimming at Q25 and MiXCR clone calling, and kept in-frame beta chains. Entries that share a CDR3 protein sequence are merged under the most common genes and DNA. TCRdb, rather than the study authors, made the V and J calls. The sample contains 190,000 or so distinct CDR3 sequences, 25% to 35% of them found a single time. Of the sample, about an eighth is held by the ten largest clones.

Notes on this clonotype: Its antigen is not yet known. No much larger clonotype is one base removed from it; base qualities were not supplied.

The sequence came from an adult woman who had mild COVID-19 (a few samples of this study predate the infection). The sample titles of this study are shuffled in the database, so cell type and time point are left out; the donor was told from shared clones. Sequencing input: PBMCs or a T cell subset sorted from them (not recorded which). The rearranged chain carries TRBV27 and TRBJ2-2, and TRBD1 aligns with 10 junction nucleotides. The CDR3 amino acid sequence is: CASRPGQGGNTGELFF. The nucleotide sequence is TGTGCCAGCAGACCAGGACAGGGGGGGAACACCGGGGAGCTGTTTTTT.